These 12 T cell receptor beta chains were all obtained from the same sample, sequenced in a study of a mutant IDH1 vaccine in newly diagnosed glioma. TCRdb keeps only in-frame clones here, not all; method: immunoSEQ multiplex PCR. This sample yields approximately 76,000 clones, of which more than 85% are seen a single time; approximately 0.58% belongs to the top ten. Time point here: week 5, during vaccination. Doses comprised 300 ug of mutant IDH1 20-mer peptide each, plus topical imiquimod. These receptors have no known antigen. The specimen was PBMCs, collected from a glioma patient whose treatment included an IDH1 peptide vaccine. The receptors come from a woman aged 45 to 65 with glioma.

V usage is TRBV14 and J usage is TRBJ1-2, with D uncertain. The length of the CDR3 is 15 residues. V was cut by 1 base and J by 5 bases, with 14 bases left in between. In germline, CDR1 is SGHDN, CDR2 FVKESK. The CDR3 nucleotides are TGTGCCAGCAGCCAAGTACCGGCGCCAGCTTATGGCTACACCTTC. The encoded protein is CASSQVPAPAYGYTF.

This clone was observed a few times. This chain uses TRBV30 with TRBJ1-4, with TRBD1 identical over 8 bases. CDR1 GTSNPN and CDR2 SVGIG come from the germline V gene (reference sequence). There are 12 residues in the CDR3. The junction had 1 base not matched to a gene; V was cut back by 3 bases and J by 7 bases. CDR3: CAWRTGVEKLFF. For the CDR3, the DNA is TGTGCCTGGAGGACAGGGGTTGAAAAACTGTTTTTT.

The CDR3 coding sequence is TGTGCCTGGATTGACAGGGGGAACACTGAAGCTTTCTTT. It translates to CAWIDRGNTEAFF. J is TRBJ1-1 and V is TRBV30; the match to TRBD1 covers 8 bases. The J segment lost 1 base and the V segment lost 4 bases, leaving 2 bases of the junction unmatched. In germline, CDR1 is GTSNPN, CDR2 SVGIG (reference sequence). CDR3 length: 13 residues.

V and J are TRBV10-2 and TRBJ2-2, with 12 bases that match TRBD2. V lost 0 bases, J lost 5 bases, and 10 bases stayed unmatched. The CDR3 spans 19 residues. Looked up from germline, CDR1 is WSHSY and CDR2 is SAAADI. The CDR3 region is CASSESRLAGGGETGELFF. The DNA for the CDR3 is TGCGCCAGCAGTGAGTCCCGGCTAGCGGGAGGGGGAGAGACCGGGGAGCTGTTTTTT.

This clone was seen a single time. V gene TRBV15 combines with J gene TRBJ1-4; 9 bases agree with TRBD1. The ends lost 4 bases at V and 5 bases at J; junction bases unmatched: 5. Looked up from germline, CDR1 is LNHNV and CDR2 is YYDKDF (reference sequence). This CDR3 has 15 residues. CDR3 in amino acids: CATSTGQGQNEKLFF. Here the CDR3 DNA reads TGTGCCACCAGCACTGGACAGGGGCAAAATGAAAAACTGTTTTTT.

J is TRBJ2-7 and V is TRBV28; D ambiguous. The germline CDR1 and CDR2 sequences are MDHEN and SYDVKM. V lost 2 bases and J 0 bases, leaving 8 bases between the germline ends. The CDR3 has 14 amino acids. The CDR3 sequence: CASSLPGPSYEQYF. The CDR3 DNA is TGTGCCAGCAGTTTACCCGGTCCCTCCTACGAGCAGTACTTC.

This clone appeared a single time. V is TRBV6-1 and J is TRBJ1-3; 7 nucleotides align to TRBD1. Germline values: CDR1 MNHNS, CDR2 SASEGT. This CDR3 is 14 amino acids long. With 5 bases clipped from V and 4 bases from J, the junction kept 5 bases outside the gene matches. In DNA, the CDR3 is TGTGCCAGCAGTCTAACAGGGGAGGGAAACACCATATATTTT. This sequence encodes CASSLTGEGNTIYF.

The J gene is TRBJ1-3, the V gene TRBV6-5; D is unresolved. V was pared by 0 bases and J by 4 bases, with 10 bases between. The germline V gene has CDR1 MNHEY and CDR2 SVGAGI. This CDR3 spans 15 amino acids. CDR3: CASSYSMRPGNTIYF. The CDR3 nucleotides read TGTGCCAGCAGTTACTCGATGCGCCCGGGAAACACCATATATTTT.

The rearrangement links TRBV2 to TRBJ2-7; D is unclear. The CDR3 is made up of 15 amino acids. Trimming left V 1 base short and J 0 bases short, with 10 bases between. The germline V gene encodes CDR1 SNHLY and CDR2 FYNNEI. The CDR3 loop is CASSEGQAISYEQYF. CDR3 DNA sequence: TGTGCCAGCAGTGAAGGGCAGGCGATCTCCTACGAGCAGTACTTC.

This clone was recorded only once. This chain links TRBV2 with TRBJ1-6; no definite D call. CDR3 length equals 15 residues. The germline V gene encodes CDR1 SNHLY and CDR2 FYNNEI. The germline V and J ends were trimmed by 4 bases and 7 bases, with 14 bases remaining between them. Here the CDR3 reads CASSVSHSLNSPLHF. The DNA for the CDR3 is TGTGCCAGCAGTGTTAGCCACTCCCTAAATTCACCCCTCCACTTT.

The chain carries TRBV18 and TRBJ2-1; D is possibly TRBD2 (5 bases). There are 15 residues in the CDR3. Trimming took 9 bases from V and 1 from J, leaving 16 bases between them. The germline V gene has CDR1 KGHSH and CDR2 LQKENI. The DNA of the CDR3 is TGTGCCAGTTTTGGACGGGGAGAGTCCTACAATGAGCAGTTCTTC. Encoded protein: CASFGRGESYNEQFF.

The chain combines TRBV28 with TRBJ2-1; the match to TRBD2 covers 9 bases. The CDR3 spans 13 residues. V trimming: 7 bases; J trimming: 10 bases; junction bases outside the gene matches: 8. Per germline, CDR1 MDHEN and CDR2 SYDVKM. The CDR3 sequence: CASTWASGTEQFF. CDR3 bases: TGTGCCAGCACTTGGGCTAGCGGGACCGAGCAGTTCTTC.